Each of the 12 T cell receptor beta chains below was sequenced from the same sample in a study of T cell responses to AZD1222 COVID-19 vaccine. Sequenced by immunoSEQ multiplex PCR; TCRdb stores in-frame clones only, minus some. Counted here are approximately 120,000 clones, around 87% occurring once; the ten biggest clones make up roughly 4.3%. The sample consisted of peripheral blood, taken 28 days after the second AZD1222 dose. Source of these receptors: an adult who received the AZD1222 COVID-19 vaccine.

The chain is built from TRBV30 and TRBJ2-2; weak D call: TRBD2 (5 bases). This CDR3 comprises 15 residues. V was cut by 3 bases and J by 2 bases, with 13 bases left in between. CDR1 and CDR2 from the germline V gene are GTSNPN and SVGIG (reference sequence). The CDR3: CAWRTMVANTGELFF. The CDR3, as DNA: TGTGCCTGGAGGACTATGGTAGCTAACACCGGGGAGCTGTTTTTT.

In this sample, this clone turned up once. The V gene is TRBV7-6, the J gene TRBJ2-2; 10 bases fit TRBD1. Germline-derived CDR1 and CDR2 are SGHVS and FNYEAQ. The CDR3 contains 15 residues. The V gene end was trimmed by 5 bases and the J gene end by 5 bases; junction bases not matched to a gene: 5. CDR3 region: CASSLGTGVTGELFF. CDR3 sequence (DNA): TGTGCCAGCAGCCTCGGGACAGGGGTTACCGGGGAGCTGTTTTTT.

This CDR3 is CASSGSSQGLNTEAFF. CDR3 DNA sequence: TGTGCCAGCAGCGGCAGTTCACAGGGGTTGAACACTGAAGCTTTCTTT. The chain has TRBV5-6 and TRBJ1-1; 7 bases are a match to TRBD1. The CDR3 contains 16 residues. J gave up 0 bases and V 4 bases, and 9 bases lay outside the gene matches. Germline assignment: CDR1 SGHDT and CDR2 YYEEEE.

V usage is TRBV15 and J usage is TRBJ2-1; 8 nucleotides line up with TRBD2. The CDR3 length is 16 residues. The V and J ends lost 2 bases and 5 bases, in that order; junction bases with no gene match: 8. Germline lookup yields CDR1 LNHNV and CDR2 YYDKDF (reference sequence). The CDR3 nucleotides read TGTGCCACCAGCAGAAATCCCTCCGGGGGGGACAATGAGCAGTTCTTC. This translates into CATSRNPSGGDNEQFF.

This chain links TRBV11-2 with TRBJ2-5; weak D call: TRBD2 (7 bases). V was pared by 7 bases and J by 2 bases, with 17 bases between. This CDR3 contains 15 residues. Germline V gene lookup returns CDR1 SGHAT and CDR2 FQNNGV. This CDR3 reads CASTQGSGVQETQYF. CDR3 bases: TGTGCCAGCACCCAGGGGAGCGGGGTACAAGAGACCCAGTACTTC.

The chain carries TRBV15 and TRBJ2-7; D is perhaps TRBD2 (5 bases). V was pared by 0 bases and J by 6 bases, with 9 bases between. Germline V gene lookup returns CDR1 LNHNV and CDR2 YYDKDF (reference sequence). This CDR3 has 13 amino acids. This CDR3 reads CATSRDLGAEQYF. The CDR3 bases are TGTGCCACCAGCAGAGACTTGGGAGCCGAGCAGTACTTC.

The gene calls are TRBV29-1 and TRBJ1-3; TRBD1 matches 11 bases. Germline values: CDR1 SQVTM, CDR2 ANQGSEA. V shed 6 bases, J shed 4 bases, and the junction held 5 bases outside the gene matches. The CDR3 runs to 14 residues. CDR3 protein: CSVQGQGGGNTIYF. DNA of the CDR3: TGCAGCGTCCAGGGACAGGGGGGCGGAAACACCATATATTTT.

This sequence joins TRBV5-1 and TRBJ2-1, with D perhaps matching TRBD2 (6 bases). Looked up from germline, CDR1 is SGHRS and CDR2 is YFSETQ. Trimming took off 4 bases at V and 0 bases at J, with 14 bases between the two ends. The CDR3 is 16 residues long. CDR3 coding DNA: TGCGCCAGCAGCCTATCTAGCGTTACCTCCTACAATGAGCAGTTCTTC. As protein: CASSLSSVTSYNEQFF.

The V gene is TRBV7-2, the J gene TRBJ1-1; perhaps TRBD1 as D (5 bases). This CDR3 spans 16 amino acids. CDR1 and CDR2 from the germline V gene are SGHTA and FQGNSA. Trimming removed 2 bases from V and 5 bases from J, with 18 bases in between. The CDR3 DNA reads TGTGCCAGCAGCTTATTCCCCCGGGGGGGAGGTACTGAAGCTTTCTTT. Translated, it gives CASSLFPRGGGTEAFF.

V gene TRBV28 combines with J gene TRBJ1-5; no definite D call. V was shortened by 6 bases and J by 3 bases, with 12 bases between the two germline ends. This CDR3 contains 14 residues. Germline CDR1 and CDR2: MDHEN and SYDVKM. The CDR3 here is CASSPNIINQPQHF. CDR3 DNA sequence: TGTGCCAGCAGCCCCAACATAATCAATCAGCCCCAGCATTTT.

This CDR3 is CSASFQSSGRAYNEQFF. The CDR3 DNA reads TGCAGTGCTAGTTTCCAGAGTAGCGGGAGGGCCTACAATGAGCAGTTCTTC. This chain joins TRBV20-1 and TRBJ2-1; 11 bases are a match to TRBD2. V dropped 3 bases and J dropped 2; count of bases not matched to a gene: 9. Germline V gene sequence: CDR1 DFQATT, CDR2 SNEGSKA (reference sequence). CDR3 length equals 17 residues.

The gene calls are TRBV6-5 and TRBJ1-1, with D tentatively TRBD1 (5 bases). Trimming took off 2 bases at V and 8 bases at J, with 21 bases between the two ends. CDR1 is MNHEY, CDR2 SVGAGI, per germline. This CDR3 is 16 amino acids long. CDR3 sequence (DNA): TGTGCCAGCAGTTACCGTTTCATAGGGGCCAGCGAAGAAGCTTTCTTT. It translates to CASSYRFIGASEEAFF.